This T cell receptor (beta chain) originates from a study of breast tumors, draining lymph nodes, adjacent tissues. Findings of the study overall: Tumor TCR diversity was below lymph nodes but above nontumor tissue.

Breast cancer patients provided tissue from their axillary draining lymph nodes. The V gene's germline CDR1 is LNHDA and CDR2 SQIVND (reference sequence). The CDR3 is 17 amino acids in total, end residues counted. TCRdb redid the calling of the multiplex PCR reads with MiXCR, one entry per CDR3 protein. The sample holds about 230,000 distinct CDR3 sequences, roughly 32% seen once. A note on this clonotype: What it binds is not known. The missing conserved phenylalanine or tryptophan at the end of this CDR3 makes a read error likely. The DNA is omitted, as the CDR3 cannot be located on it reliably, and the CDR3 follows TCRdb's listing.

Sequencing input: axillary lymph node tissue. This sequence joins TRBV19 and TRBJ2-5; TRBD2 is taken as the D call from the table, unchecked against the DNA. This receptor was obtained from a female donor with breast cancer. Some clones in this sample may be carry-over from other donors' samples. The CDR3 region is CASRLGKTGGQVETQSL.